This T cell receptor (beta chain) stems from a study of cytomegalovirus exposure and HLA in healthy donors. General study points: Published work reported that the classifier diagnosed cytomegalovirus status with high specificity and sensitivity.

Trimming removed 3 bases from V and 7 bases from J, with 13 bases in between. Germline V lookup: CDR1 MGHRA, CDR2 YSYEKL. The CDR3 length is 14 residues. Libraries were prepared by immunoSEQ multiplex PCR; TCRdb keeps only in-frame clonotypes and omits some of them. The sample gives more than 300,000 clones, around 86% of which show up once; around 0.8% is in the top ten. This clone was detected only once. What it binds is not known. Sequenced material: PBMCs. This sequence was found in a woman aged 18-30 years in good health and CMV-seronegative. The chain has TRBV4-1 and TRBJ2-1; D perhaps matches TRBD2 (5 bases). CDR3 residues: CASSHERARNEQFF. The CDR3 coding sequence is TGCGCCAGCAGCCACGAGAGGGCCAGAAATGAGCAGTTCTTC.